This TCR beta chain was identified during a study of cytomegalovirus exposure and HLA in healthy donors. Study-level results: In a later analysis, the majority of CMV-associated beta chains seemingly showed HLA restriction. Later analysis identified about 18,000 TCR beta sequences associated with HLA alleles, using a false discovery rate threshold of 0.05.

The PCR was carried out with 60 Vbeta primers and 13 Jbeta primers. Profiled with immunoSEQ multiplex PCR; TCRdb holds only in-frame clones, not every one. The sample carries around 97,000 clones, under 85% recorded once. This clone was seen only a few times. Its matching antigen is unknown. The source is a man aged 50-60 years in good health and CMV-seropositive. The sample was PBMCs.

The CDR3 DNA reads as TGCGCCAGCCGAATAACAGGGGTTATGAACACTGAAGCTTTCTTT. This encodes CASRITGVMNTEAFF. V usage is TRBV5-1 and J usage is TRBJ1-1, with TRBD1 matching over 7 bases. CDR3 length equals 15 residues. Losses at the gene ends were 7 bases for V and 0 bases for J; bases not matched to a gene: 9. The germline gives CDR1 SGHRS, CDR2 YFSETQ.